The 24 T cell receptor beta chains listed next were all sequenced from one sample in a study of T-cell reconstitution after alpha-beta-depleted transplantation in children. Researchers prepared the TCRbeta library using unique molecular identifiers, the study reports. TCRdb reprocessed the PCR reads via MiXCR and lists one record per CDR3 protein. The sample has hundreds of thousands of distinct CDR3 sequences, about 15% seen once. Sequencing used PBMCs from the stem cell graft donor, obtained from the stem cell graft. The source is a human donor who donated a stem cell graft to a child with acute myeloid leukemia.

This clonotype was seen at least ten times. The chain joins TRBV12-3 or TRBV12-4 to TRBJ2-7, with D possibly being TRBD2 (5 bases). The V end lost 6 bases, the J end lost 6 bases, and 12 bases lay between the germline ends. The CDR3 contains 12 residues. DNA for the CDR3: TGTGCCAGCAGCGAAAGTGGGAGCGAGCAGTACGTC. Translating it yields CASSESGSEQYV.

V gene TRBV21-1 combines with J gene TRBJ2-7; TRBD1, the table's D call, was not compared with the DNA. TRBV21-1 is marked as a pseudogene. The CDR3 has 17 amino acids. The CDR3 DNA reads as TGTGCCAGCAGCAAAGGCATCGAGGGACAGTGTGCCTACGAGCAGTACTTC. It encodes CASSKGIEGQCAYEQYF.

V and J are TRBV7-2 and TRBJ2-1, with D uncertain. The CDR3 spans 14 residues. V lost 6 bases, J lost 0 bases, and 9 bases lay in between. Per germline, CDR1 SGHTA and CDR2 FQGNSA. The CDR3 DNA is TGTGCCAGCAGTTCGATACGCTCCTACAATGAGCAGTTCTTC. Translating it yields CASSSIRSYNEQFF.

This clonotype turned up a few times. CDR3: CSAETAGAVNEQFF. CDR3 nucleotides: TGCAGTGCCGAGACCGCGGGGGCCGTCAATGAGCAGTTCTTC. The genes are TRBV20-1 and TRBJ2-1, with D perhaps matching TRBD2 (7 bases). The CDR3 runs 14 residues. Germline V gene lookup returns CDR1 DFQATT and CDR2 SNEGSKA (reference sequence). Trimming took 6 bases from V and 6 from J, leaving 18 bases between them.

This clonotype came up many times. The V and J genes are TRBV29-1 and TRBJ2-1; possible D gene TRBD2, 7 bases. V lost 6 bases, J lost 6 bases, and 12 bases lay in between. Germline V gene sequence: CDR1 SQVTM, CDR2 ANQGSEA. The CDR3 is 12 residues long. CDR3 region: CSVGGQGNEQFF. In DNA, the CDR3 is TGCAGCGTGGGGGGGCAGGGCAATGAGCAGTTCTTC.

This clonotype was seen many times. DNA of the CDR3: TGTGCCAGCACCCGGGACGGCCGCGGCGTCTACGAGCAGTACTTC. Its translation: CASTRDGRGVYEQYF. The chain recombines TRBV12-3 or TRBV12-4 with TRBJ2-7; D tentatively fits TRBD1 or TRBD2 (5 bases each). This CDR3 comprises 15 residues. V shed 7 bases and J shed 3 bases, with 19 bases lying between them.

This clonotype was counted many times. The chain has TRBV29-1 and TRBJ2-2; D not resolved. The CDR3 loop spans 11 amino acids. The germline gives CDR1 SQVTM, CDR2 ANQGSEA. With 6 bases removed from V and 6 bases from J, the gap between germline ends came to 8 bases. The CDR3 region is CSVGESGELFF. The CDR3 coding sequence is TGCAGCGTCGGAGAGTCCGGGGAGCTGTTTTTT.

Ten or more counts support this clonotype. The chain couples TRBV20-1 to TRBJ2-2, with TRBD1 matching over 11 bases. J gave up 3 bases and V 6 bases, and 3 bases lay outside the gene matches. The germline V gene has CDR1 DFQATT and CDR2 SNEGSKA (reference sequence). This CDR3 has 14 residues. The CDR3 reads CSARTGGDTGELFF. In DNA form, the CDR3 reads TGCAGTGCCCGGACAGGGGGCGACACCGGGGAGCTGTTTTTT.

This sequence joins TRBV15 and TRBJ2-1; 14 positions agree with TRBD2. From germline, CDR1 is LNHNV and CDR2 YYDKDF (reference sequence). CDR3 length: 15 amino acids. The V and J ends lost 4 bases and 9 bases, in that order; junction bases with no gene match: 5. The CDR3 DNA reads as TGTGCCACCAGCATTGGACTAGCGGGGGGCAGTGAGCAGTTCTTC. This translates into CATSIGLAGGSEQFF.

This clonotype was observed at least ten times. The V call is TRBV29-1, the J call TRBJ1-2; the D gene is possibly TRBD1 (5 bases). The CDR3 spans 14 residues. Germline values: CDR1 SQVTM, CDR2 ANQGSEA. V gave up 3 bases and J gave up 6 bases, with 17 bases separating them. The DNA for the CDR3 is TGCAGCGTTGAGCGGCCGGGGCGGCTCCATGGCTACACCTTC. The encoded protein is CSVERPGRLHGYTF.

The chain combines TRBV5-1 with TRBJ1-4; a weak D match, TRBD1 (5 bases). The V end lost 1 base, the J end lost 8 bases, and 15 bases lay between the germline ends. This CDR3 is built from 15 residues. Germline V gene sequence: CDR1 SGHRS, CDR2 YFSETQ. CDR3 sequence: CASSLWAGSGEKLFF. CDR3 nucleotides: TGCGCCAGCAGCTTGTGGGCAGGGTCGGGCGAAAAACTGTTTTTT. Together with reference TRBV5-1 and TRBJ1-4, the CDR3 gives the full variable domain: KAGVTQTPRYLIKTRGQQVTLSCSPISGHRSVSWYQQTPGQGLQFLFEYFSETQRNKGNFPGRFSGRQFSNSRSEMNVSTLELGDSALYLCASSLWAGSGEKLFFGSGTQLSVL.

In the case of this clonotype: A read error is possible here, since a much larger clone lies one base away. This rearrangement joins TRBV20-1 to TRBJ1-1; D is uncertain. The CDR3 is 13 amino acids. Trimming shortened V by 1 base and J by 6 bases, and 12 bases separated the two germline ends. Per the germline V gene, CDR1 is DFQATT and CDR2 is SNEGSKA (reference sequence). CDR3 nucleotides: TGCAGTGCTAGAGGTCATCCAAACGCTGAAGCTTTCTTT. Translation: CSARGHPNAEAFF.

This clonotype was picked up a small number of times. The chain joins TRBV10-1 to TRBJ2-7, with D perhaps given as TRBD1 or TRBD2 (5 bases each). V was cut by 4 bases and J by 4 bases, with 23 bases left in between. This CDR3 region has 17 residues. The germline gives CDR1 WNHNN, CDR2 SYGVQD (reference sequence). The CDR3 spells CASSVRLPGRSLYEQYV. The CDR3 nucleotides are TGCGCCAGCAGTGTTAGACTTCCGGGACGGTCTCTGTACGAGCAGTACGTC.

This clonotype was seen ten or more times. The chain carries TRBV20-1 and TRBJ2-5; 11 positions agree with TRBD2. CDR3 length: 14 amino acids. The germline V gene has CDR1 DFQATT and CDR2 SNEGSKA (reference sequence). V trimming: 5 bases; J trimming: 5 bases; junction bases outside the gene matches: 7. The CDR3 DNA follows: TGCAGTGCTGGGGGTAGCGGGGGGGTGGAGACCCAGTACTTC. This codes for CSAGGSGGVETQYF.

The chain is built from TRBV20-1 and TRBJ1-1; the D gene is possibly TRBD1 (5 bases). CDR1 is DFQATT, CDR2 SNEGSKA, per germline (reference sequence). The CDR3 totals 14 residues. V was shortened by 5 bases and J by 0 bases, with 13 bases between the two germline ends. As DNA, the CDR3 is TGCAGTGCTCCGGGGCCGTTCATGAACACTGAAGCTTTCTTT. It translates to CSAPGPFMNTEAFF.

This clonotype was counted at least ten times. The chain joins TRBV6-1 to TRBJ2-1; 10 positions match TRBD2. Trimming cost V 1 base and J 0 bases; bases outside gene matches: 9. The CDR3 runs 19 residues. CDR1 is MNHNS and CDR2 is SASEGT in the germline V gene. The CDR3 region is CASSEGVSGGTPSYNEQFF. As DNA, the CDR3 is TGTGCCAGCAGTGAAGGCGTTAGCGGGGGGACTCCCTCCTACAATGAGCAGTTCTTC.

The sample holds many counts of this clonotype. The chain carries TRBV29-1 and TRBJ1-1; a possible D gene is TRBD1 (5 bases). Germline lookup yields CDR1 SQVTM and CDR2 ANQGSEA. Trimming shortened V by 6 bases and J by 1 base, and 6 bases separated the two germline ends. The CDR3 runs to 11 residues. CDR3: CSVGQNTEAFF. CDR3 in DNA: TGCAGCGTAGGACAGAACACTGAAGCTTTCTTT.

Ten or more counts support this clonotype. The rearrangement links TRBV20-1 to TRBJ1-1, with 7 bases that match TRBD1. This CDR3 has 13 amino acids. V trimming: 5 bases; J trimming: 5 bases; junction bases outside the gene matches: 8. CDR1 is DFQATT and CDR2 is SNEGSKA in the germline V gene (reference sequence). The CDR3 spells CSASGDRATEAFF. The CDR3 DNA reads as TGCAGTGCTTCCGGTGACAGGGCGACTGAAGCTTTCTTT.

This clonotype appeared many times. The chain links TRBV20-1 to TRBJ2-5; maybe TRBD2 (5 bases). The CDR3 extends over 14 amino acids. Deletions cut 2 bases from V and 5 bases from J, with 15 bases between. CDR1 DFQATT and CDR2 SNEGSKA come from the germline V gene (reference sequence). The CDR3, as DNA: TGCAGTGCTAGATCCGGCACGGGGTACGAGACCCAGTACTTC. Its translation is CSARSGTGYETQYF.

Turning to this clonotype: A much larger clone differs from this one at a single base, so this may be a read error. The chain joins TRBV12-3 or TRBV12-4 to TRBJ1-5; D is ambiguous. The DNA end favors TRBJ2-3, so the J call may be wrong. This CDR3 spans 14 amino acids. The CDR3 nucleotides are TGTGCCAGCAGTTTCTCAGGAGCCCATCAGCCCCAGTATTTT. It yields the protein CASSFSGAHQPQYF.

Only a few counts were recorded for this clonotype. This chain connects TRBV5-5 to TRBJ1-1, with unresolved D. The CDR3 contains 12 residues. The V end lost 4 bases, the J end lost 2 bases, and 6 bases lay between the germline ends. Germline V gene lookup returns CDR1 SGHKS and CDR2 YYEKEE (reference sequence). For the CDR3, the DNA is TGTGCCAGCAGCCCGCATAACACTGAAGCTTTCTTT. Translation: CASSPHNTEAFF.

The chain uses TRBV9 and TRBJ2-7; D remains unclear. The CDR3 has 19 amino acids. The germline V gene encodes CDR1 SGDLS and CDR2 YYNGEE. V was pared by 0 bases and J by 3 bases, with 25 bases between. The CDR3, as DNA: TGTGCCAGCAGCGTAGACCCCGAAAGATTAGAACTTGATAACTACGAGCAGTACTTC. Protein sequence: CASSVDPERLELDNYEQYF.

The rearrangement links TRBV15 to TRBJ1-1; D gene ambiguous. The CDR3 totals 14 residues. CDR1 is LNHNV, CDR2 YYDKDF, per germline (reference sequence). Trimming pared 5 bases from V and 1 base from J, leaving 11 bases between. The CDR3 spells CATSYSWGNTEAFF. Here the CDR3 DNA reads TGTGCCACCAGCTACTCTTGGGGGAACACTGAAGCTTTCTTT.

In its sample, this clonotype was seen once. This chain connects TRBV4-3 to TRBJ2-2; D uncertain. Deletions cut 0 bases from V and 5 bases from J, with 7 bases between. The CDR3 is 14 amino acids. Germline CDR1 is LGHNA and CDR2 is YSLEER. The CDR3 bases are TGCGCCAGCAGCCAAGATCCCCGGACCGGGGAGCTGTTTTTT. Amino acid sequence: CASSQDPRTGELFF.